The 9 T cell receptor beta chains given below trace back to one sample, sequenced in a study of graft-versus-host responses after intestinal transplantation. Assay used: immunoSEQ multiplex PCR; TCRdb lists only in-frame clones, some missing. This sample carries under 45,000 clones, over 90% of them seen once, and the ten largest clones take about 3.6%. This specimen consisted of PBMCs, obtained approximately 100 weeks after intestinal transplantation. The receptor source for this set is a human patient who received an intestinal transplant, so some T cells may come from the graft donor.

This chain uses TRBV6-4 with TRBJ2-4, with TRBD1 matching over 8 bases. This CDR3 region has 19 residues. The junction had 13 bases not matched to a gene; V was cut back by 2 bases and J by 1 base. Germline assignment: CDR1 MRHNA and CDR2 SNTAGT. For the CDR3, the DNA is TGTGCCAGCAGTGACCCGGGGACAGGAGCCATAGCCGCCAAAAACATTCAGTACTTC. Translation gives CASSDPGTGAIAAKNIQYF.

This clone was picked up a small number of times. J is TRBJ1-2 and V is TRBV5-5; D remains ambiguous. This CDR3 has 13 amino acids. V was cut by 4 bases and J by 3 bases, with 10 bases left in between. CDR1 and CDR2 (germline): SGHKS, YYEKEE (reference sequence). This CDR3 is CASSGNTYYGYTF. The DNA for the CDR3 is TGTGCCAGCAGCGGTAACACCTACTATGGCTACACCTTC.

This clone was seen once. The chain recombines TRBV13 with TRBJ2-5, with 8 bases identical to TRBD2. V dropped 5 bases and J dropped 2; count of bases not matched to a gene: 10. This CDR3 region has 16 residues. The germline V gene has CDR1 PRHDT and CDR2 FYEKMQ (reference sequence). CDR3 in DNA: TGTGCCAGCAGCATCTTCGGAGCGGGAGTACAAGAGACCCAGTACTTC. Translating it yields CASSIFGAGVQETQYF.

The genes are TRBV2 and TRBJ1-6, with TRBD1 as a possible D gene (5 bases). The CDR3 is 15 amino acids. The germline V gene encodes CDR1 SNHLY and CDR2 FYNNEI. The V end was cut by 7 bases, the J end by 6 bases, with 16 bases between. CDR3 coding DNA: TGTGCCAGCATCACCCCGGGAGGGGTTAATTCACCCCTCCACTTT. Protein product: CASITPGGVNSPLHF.

The gene calls are TRBV6-5 and TRBJ2-5; 7 bases match TRBD2. Trimming at V came to 4 bases and at J to 5 bases, leaving 4 bases not matched to a gene. The length of the CDR3 is 13 residues. The V gene's germline CDR1 is MNHEY and CDR2 SVGAGI. This CDR3 reads CASSFGGGETQYF. The CDR3 DNA reads TGTGCCAGCAGTTTCGGGGGAGGGGAGACCCAGTACTTC.

V is TRBV4-1 and J is TRBJ1-1; 7 bases agree with TRBD1. This CDR3 is built from 15 residues. After removal of 4 bases from V and 3 bases from J, the junction contained 8 bases not matched to a gene. Germline values: CDR1 MGHRA, CDR2 YSYEKL. CDR3: CASSRQGTGDTEAFF. For the CDR3, the DNA is TGCGCCAGCAGCCGACAGGGAACTGGGGACACTGAAGCTTTCTTT.

V gene TRBV15 combines with J gene TRBJ2-7, with 8 bases that match TRBD1. Trimming cost V 3 bases and J 6 bases; bases outside gene matches: 7. Germline assignment: CDR1 LNHNV and CDR2 YYDKDF (reference sequence). The CDR3 is made up of 14 amino acids. The CDR3 DNA reads TGTGCCACCAGCAGCCGGGACAGGCTCCGCGAGCAGTACTTC. Residues: CATSSRDRLREQYF.

The chain is built from TRBV5-1 and TRBJ1-1; D is unresolved. Trimming pared 2 bases from V and 0 bases from J, leaving 8 bases between. This CDR3 has 14 amino acids. Germline CDR1 SGHRS, CDR2 YFSETQ. CDR3 amino acids: CASSFGSLNTEAFF. The CDR3 DNA reads as TGCGCCAGCAGCTTTGGATCCTTGAACACTGAAGCTTTCTTT. The complete variable domain, with remaining parts taken from reference TRBV5-1 and TRBJ1-1, reads KAGVTQTPRYLIKTRGQQVTLSCSPISGHRSVSWYQQTPGQGLQFLFEYFSETQRNKGNFPGRFSGRQFSNSRSEMNVSTLELGDSALYLCASSFGSLNTEAFFGQGTRLTVV.

The rearrangement joins TRBV19 to TRBJ2-5, with unresolved D. The CDR3 is made up of 14 amino acids. V lost 0 bases to trimming and J lost 5 bases, with 10 bases between them. CDR1 and CDR2 (germline): LNHDA, SQIVND (reference sequence). The CDR3 coding sequence is TGTGCCAGTAGTATAGAGCTGGTCGCGGAGACCCAGTACTTC. Translated: CASSIELVAETQYF. Filled out from reference TRBV19 and TRBJ2-5, the complete variable domain reads DGGITQSPKYLFRKEGQNVTLSCEQNLNHDAMYWYRQDPGQGLRLIYYSQIVNDFQKGDIAEGYSVSREKKESFPLTVTSAQKNPTAFYLCASSIELVAETQYFGPGTRLLVL.